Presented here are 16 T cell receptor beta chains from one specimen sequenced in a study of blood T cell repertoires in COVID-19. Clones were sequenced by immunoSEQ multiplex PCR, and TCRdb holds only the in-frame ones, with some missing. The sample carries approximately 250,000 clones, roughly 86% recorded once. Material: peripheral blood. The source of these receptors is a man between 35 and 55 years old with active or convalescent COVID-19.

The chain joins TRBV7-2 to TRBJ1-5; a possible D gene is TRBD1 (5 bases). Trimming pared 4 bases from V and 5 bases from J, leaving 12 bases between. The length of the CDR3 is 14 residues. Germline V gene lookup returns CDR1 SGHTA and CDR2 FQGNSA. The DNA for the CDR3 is TGTGCCAGCAGCTCCGGCAGGGTGGATCAGCCCCAGCATTTT. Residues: CASSSGRVDQPQHF.

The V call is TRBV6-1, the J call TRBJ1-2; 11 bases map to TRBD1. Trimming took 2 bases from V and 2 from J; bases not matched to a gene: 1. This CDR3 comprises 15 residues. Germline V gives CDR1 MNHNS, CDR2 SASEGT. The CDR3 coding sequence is TGTGCCAGCAGTGAATGGACAGGGGGCAACTATGGCTACACCTTC. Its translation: CASSEWTGGNYGYTF.

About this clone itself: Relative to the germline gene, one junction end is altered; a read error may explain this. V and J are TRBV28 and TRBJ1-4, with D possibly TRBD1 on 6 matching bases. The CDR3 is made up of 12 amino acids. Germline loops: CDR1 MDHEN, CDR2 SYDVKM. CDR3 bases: TGTGCCAGCAGTTTCGGGGGCGGACAGCGGGAATTT. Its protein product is CASSFGGGQREF.

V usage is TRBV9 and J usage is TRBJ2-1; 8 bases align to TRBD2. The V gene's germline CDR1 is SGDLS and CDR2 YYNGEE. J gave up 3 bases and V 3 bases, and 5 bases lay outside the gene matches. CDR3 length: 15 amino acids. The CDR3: CASSASSGHYNEQFF. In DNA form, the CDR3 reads TGTGCCAGCAGCGCCTCTAGCGGGCACTACAATGAGCAGTTCTTC.

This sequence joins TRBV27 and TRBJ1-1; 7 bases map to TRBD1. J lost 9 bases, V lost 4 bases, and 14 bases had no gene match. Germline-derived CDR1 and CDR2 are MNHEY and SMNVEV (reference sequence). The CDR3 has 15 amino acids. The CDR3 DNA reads TGTGCCAGCAGTTCTTACCCGGGGTCGACAGGGCAAGCTTTCTTT. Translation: CASSSYPGSTGQAFF.

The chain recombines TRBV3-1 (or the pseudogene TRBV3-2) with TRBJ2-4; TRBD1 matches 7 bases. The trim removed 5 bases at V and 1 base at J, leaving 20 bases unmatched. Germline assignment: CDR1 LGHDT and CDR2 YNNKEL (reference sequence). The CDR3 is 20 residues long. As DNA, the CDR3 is TGTGCCAGCAGCGATGAGGGATTGAAGGGTTTCAGGGGGGCCAAAAACATTCAGTACTTC. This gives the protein CASSDEGLKGFRGAKNIQYF.

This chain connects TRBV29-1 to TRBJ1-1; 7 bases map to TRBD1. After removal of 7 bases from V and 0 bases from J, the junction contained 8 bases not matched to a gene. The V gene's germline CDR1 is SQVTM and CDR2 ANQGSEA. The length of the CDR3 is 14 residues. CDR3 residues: CSAATGLMNTEAFF. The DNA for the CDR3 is TGCAGCGCCGCGACAGGGCTCATGAACACTGAAGCTTTCTTT. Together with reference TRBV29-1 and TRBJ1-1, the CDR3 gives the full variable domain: SAVISQKPSRDICQRGTSLTIQCQVDSQVTMMFWYRQQPGQSLTLIATANQGSEATYESGFVIDKFPISRPNLTFSTLTVSNMSPEDSSIYLCSAATGLMNTEAFFGQGTRLTVV.

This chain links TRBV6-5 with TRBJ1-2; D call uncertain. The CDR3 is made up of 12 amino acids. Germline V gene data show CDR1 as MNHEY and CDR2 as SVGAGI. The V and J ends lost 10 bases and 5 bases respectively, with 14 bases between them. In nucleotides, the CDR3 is TGTGCCACTCGACAAAGTCTTTATGGCTACACCTTC. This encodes CATRQSLYGYTF.

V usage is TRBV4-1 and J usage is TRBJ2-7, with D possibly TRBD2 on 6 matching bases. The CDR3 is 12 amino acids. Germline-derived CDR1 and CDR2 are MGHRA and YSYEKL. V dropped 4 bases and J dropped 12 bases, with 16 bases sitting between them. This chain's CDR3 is CASSRGANIGYF. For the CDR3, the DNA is TGCGCCAGCAGCCGCGGGGCAAATATCGGGTACTTC.

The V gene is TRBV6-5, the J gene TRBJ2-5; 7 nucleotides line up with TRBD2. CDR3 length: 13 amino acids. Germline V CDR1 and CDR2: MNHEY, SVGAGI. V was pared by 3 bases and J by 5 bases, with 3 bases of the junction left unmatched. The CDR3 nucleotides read TGTGCCAGCAGTTATTTGGGAGGGGAGACCCAGTACTTC. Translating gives CASSYLGGETQYF.

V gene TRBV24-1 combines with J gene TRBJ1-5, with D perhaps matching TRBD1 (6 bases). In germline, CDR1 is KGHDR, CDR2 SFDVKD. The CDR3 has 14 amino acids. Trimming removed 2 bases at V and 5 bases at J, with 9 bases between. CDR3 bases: TGTGCCACCAGTGATTCGCAGGGGTATCAGCCCCAGCATTTT. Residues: CATSDSQGYQPQHF.

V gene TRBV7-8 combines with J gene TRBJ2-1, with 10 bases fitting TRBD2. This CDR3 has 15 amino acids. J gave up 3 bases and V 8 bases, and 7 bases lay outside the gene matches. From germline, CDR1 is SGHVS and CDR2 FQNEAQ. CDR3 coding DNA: TGTGCCAGCTCACCTAGCGGGAGAAACTACAATGAGCAGTTCTTC. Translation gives CASSPSGRNYNEQFF. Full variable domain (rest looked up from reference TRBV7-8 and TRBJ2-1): GAGVSQSPRYKVAKRGQDVALRCDPISGHVSLFWYQQALGQGPEFLTYFQNEAQLDKSGLPSDRFFAERPEGSVSTLKIQRTQQEDSAVYLCASSPSGRNYNEQFFGPGTRLTVL.

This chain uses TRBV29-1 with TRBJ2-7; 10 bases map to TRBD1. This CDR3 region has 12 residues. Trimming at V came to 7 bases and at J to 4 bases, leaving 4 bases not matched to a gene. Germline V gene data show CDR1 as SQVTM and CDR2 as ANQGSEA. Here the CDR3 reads CSARDRGYEQYF. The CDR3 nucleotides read TGCAGCGCCCGGGACAGGGGTTACGAGCAGTACTTC.

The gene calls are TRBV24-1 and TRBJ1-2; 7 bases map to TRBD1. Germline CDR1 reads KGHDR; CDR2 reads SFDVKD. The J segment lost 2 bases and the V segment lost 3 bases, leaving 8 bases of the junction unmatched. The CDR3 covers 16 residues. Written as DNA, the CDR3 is TGTGCCACCAGTGATGGGGTCGGACAGGCCAACTATGGCTACACCTTC. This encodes CATSDGVGQANYGYTF.

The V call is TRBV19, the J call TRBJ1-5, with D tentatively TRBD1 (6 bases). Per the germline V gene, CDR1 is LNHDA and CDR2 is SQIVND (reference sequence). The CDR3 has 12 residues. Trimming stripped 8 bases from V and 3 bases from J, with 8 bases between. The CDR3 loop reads CASWGPNQPQHF. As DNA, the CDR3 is TGTGCCAGTTGGGGGCCCAATCAGCCCCAGCATTTT.

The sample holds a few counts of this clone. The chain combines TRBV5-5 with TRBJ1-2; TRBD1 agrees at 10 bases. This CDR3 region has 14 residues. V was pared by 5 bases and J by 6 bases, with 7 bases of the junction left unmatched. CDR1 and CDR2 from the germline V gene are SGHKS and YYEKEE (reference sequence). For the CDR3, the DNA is TGTGCCAGCAGTTCCGGGACAGGGGTGAATGGCTACACCTTC. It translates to CASSSGTGVNGYTF.